These 2 T cell receptor beta chains came from one sample sequenced in a study of cytomegalovirus exposure and HLA in healthy donors. The PCR had 60 Vbeta and 13 Jbeta primers. Produced via immunoSEQ multiplex PCR; TCRdb's table is partial and in-frame only. The table records about 100,000 clones, more than 75% of them present only once. Sequencing was done on a sample of PBMCs. These receptors all stem from a woman in her sixties or seventies in good health and CMV-seronegative.

The V call is TRBV7-9, the J call TRBJ1-5; D not resolved. Germline-derived CDR1 and CDR2 are SEHNR and FQNEAQ (reference sequence). This CDR3 has 13 residues. V lost 1 base to trimming and J lost 5 bases, with 6 bases between them. In nucleotides, the CDR3 is TGTGCCAGCAGCTTAGAAGCGGATCAGCCCCAGCATTTT. Encoded protein: CASSLEADQPQHF. Variable domain in full (rest from reference TRBV7-9 and TRBJ1-5): DTGVSQNPRHKITKRGQNVTFRCDPISEHNRLYWYRQTLGQGPEFLTYFQNEAQLEKSRLLSDRFSAERPKGSFSTLEIQRTEQGDSAMYLCASSLEADQPQHFGDGTRLSIL.

The count of this clone is one. The chain joins TRBV6-5 to TRBJ2-1; D call uncertain. The CDR3 extends over 13 amino acids. Trimming removed 8 bases from V and 0 bases from J, with 8 bases in between. Germline V CDR1 and CDR2: MNHEY, SVGAGI. The CDR3 protein is CASDISSYNEQFF. The CDR3 DNA sequence: TGTGCCAGCGACATCAGCTCCTACAATGAGCAGTTCTTC.